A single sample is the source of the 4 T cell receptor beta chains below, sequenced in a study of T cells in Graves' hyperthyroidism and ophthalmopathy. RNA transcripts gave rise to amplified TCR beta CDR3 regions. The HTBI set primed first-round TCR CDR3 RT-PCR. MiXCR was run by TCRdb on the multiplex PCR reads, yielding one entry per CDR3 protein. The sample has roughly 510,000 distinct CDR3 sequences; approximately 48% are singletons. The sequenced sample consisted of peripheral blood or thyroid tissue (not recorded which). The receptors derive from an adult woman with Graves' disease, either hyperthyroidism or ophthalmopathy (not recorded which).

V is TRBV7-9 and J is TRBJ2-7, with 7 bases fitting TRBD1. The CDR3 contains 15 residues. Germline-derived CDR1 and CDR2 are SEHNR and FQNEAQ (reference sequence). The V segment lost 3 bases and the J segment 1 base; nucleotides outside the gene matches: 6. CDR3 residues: CASSFGTASSYEQYF. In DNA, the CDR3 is TGTGCCAGCAGCTTTGGGACAGCCTCTTCCTACGAGCAGTACTTC. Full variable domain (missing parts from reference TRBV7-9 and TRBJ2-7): DTGVSQNPRHKITKRGQNVTFRCDPISEHNRLYWYRQTLGQGPEFLTYFQNEAQLEKSRLLSDRFSAERPKGSFSTLEIQRTEQGDSAMYLCASSFGTASSYEQYFGPGTRLTVT.

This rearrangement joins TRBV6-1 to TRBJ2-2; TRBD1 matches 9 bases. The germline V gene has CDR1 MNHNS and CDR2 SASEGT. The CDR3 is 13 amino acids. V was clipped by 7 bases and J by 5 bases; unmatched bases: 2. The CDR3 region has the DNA TGTGCCAGCATAGGGACAGGGACCGGGGAGCTGTTTTTT. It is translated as CASIGTGTGELFF.

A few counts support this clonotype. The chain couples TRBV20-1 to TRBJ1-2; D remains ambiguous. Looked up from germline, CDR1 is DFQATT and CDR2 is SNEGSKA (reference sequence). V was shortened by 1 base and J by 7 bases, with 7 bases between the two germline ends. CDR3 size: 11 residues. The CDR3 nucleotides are TGCAGTGCTAGAGGGGCCCTTGGCTACACCTTC. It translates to CSARGALGYTF.

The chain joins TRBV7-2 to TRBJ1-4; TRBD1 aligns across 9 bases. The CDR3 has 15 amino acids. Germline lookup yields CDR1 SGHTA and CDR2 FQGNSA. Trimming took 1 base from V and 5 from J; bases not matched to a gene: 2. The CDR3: CASSLGDRENEKLFF. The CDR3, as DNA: TGTGCCAGCAGCTTAGGGGACAGGGAAAATGAAAAACTGTTTTTT.